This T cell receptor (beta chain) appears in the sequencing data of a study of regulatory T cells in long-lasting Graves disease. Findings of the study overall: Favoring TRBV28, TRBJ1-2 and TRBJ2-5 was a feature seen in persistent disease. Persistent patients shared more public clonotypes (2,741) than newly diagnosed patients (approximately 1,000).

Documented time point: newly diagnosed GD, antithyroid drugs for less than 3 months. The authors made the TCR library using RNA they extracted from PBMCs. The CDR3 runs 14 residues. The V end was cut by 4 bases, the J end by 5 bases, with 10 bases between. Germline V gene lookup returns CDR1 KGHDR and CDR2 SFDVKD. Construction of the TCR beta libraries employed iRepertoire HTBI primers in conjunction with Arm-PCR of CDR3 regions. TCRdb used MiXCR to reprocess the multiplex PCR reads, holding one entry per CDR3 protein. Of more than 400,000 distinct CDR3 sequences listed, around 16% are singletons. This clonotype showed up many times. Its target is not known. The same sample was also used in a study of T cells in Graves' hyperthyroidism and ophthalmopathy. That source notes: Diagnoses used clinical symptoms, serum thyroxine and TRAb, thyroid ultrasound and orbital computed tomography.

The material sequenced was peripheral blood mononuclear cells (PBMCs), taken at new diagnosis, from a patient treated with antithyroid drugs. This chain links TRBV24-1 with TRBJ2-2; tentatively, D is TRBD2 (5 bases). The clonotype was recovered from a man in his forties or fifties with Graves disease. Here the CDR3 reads CATSDLSGTGELFF. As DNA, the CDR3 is TGTGCCACCAGTGACCTTTCGGGGACCGGGGAGCTGTTTTTT.